The 10 T cell receptor beta chains in this list originate from one sample, sequenced in a study of a mutant IDH1 vaccine in newly diagnosed glioma. TCRdb's copy holds only in-frame clones and misses some; the assay was immunoSEQ multiplex PCR. The table records under 45,000 clones, around 81% of them present only once. Their antigens are not known. Time point denoted: week 5, during vaccination. Topical imiquimod accompanied each vaccine dose, which consisted of 300 ug of mutant IDH1 20-mer peptide. The sequencing here drew on PBMCs, taken from a glioma patient whose treatment included an IDH1 peptide vaccine. These receptors came from a man aged 50 to 59 with glioma.

In DNA, the CDR3 is TGTGCCAGCAGTTTTACAGGCCCCAGTGATGAGCAGTTCTTC. Translation: CASSFTGPSDEQFF. The chain links TRBV27 to TRBJ2-1; the D gene is possibly TRBD1 (5 bases). V was pared by 3 bases and J by 8 bases, with 14 bases between. Per the germline V gene, CDR1 is MNHEY and CDR2 is SMNVEV (reference sequence). There are 14 residues in the CDR3.

The rearrangement uses TRBV7-2 and TRBJ1-5; tentative D call: TRBD1 (5 bases). The CDR3 covers 14 residues. The V end lost 2 bases, the J end lost 3 bases, and 8 bases lay between the germline ends. CDR1 and CDR2 from the germline V gene are SGHTA and FQGNSA. The CDR3 DNA sequence: TGTGCCAGCAGCTTATCGGGGGTCAATCAGCCCCAGCATTTT. This encodes CASSLSGVNQPQHF.

The chain links TRBV6-5 to TRBJ1-5; D is unresolved. The CDR3 length is 14 residues. Trimming pared 0 bases from V and 4 bases from J, leaving 7 bases between. CDR1 and CDR2 from the germline V gene are MNHEY and SVGAGI. The CDR3 DNA sequence: TGTGCCAGCAGTTACTCGGGCGGGAATCAGCCCCAGCATTTT. Protein sequence: CASSYSGGNQPQHF.

The J gene is TRBJ2-7, the V gene TRBV2; a possible D gene is TRBD1 (6 bases). V dropped 7 bases and J dropped 2 bases, with 18 bases sitting between them. The V gene's germline CDR1 is SNHLY and CDR2 FYNNEI. CDR3 length equals 15 residues. The chain's CDR3 is CASIPTVQGPYEQYF. CDR3 coding DNA: TGTGCCAGCATTCCTACTGTACAGGGACCCTACGAGCAGTACTTC.

The J gene is TRBJ1-2, the V gene TRBV18, with D perhaps TRBD1 (6 bases). V was clipped by 6 bases and J by 8 bases, with 16 bases between them. The CDR3 runs 13 residues. Per the germline V gene, CDR1 is KGHSH and CDR2 is LQKENI. The DNA for the CDR3 is TGTGCCAGCTCCGACTTACAGGGAGACGGCTACACCTTC. Amino acids: CASSDLQGDGYTF.

J is TRBJ1-5 and V is TRBV7-2; D is possibly TRBD1 (5 bases). Per the germline V gene, CDR1 is SGHTA and CDR2 is FQGNSA. Trimming pared 1 base from V and 0 bases from J, leaving 7 bases between. The CDR3 totals 15 residues. CDR3 region: CASSLGQYSNQPQHF. The CDR3 DNA follows: TGTGCCAGCAGCTTAGGACAGTATAGCAATCAGCCCCAGCATTTT.

The chain recombines TRBV7-4 with TRBJ1-1; D possibly corresponds to TRBD1 (5 bases). In germline, CDR1 is SGHVT, CDR2 SQSDAQ. The CDR3 contains 13 residues. Trimming removed 4 bases at V and 4 bases at J, with 10 bases between. The CDR3 DNA is TGTGCCAGCAGCTCTGCAGGGTCCACTGAAGCTTTCTTT. Its translation: CASSSAGSTEAFF.

The V and J genes are TRBV7-9 and TRBJ1-2; weak D call: TRBD1 (6 bases). The length of the CDR3 is 15 residues. The V and J ends lost 5 bases and 8 bases respectively, with 21 bases between them. The germline CDR1 and CDR2 sequences are SEHNR and FQNEAQ (reference sequence). CDR3: CASSPGTFLGEGYTF. CDR3 in DNA: TGTGCCAGCAGCCCGGGGACATTTTTAGGGGAAGGCTACACCTTC. The full variable domain, with the rest looked up from reference TRBV7-9 and TRBJ1-2, is DTGVSQNPRHKITKRGQNVTFRCDPISEHNRLYWYRQTLGQGPEFLTYFQNEAQLEKSRLLSDRFSAERPKGSFSTLEIQRTEQGDSAMYLCASSPGTFLGEGYTFGSGTRLTVV.

The chain joins TRBV6-5 to TRBJ2-7; TRBD1 aligns across 8 bases. V shed 5 bases and J 5 bases; nucleotides not matched to a gene: 5. The CDR3 is made up of 13 amino acids. Germline-derived CDR1 and CDR2 are MNHEY and SVGAGI. The CDR3 DNA is TGTGCCAGCAGTCGAGGACAGGGCCACGAGCAGTACTTC. As protein: CASSRGQGHEQYF.

The chain couples TRBV5-1 to TRBJ2-7; 8 bases fit TRBD1. This CDR3 is built from 14 residues. Germline V gene data show CDR1 as SGHRS and CDR2 as YFSETQ. J gave up 3 bases and V 4 bases, and 6 bases lay outside the gene matches. The CDR3 reads CASSAETGDYEQYF. CDR3 in DNA: TGCGCCAGCAGCGCCGAGACAGGGGACTACGAGCAGTACTTC.